The T cell receptor (beta chain) described here comes from a study of tumor-infiltrating lymphocytes in localized non-small cell lung cancer. Study information: Resected tumor was paired with non-adjacent uninvolved lung from the same patient.

Study-level findings and limits: Recurrence-free survival showed no association with tumor T-cell fraction. Immunotypes IM1 and IM2 had similar TCR-derived T-cell fractions. Different pieces of the same tissue went to different assays, confounding technical variation with intratumor heterogeneity.

The protocol was immunoSEQ multiplex PCR, while the TCRdb copy is restricted to in-frame clones and leaves out a portion. The top ten hold about 3.6% of the sample, which has about 21,000 clones, 80% seen once. Comments on this clone: Its antigen is not known.

The CDR3 consists of 15 residues. CDR1 and CDR2 (germline): SNHLY, FYNNEI. J gave up 0 bases and V 6 bases, and 4 bases lay outside the gene matches. V gene TRBV2 combines with J gene TRBJ2-2; the match to TRBD1 covers 7 bases. Sequencing was carried out using lung tumor tissue. This TCR was recovered from a human donor with non-small cell lung cancer. The CDR3 region is CASSRQGANTGELFF. Written as DNA, the CDR3 is TGTGCCAGCAGCAGACAGGGCGCGAACACCGGGGAGCTGTTTTTT.